This is a list of T cell receptor beta chains from one sample in a study of early T cells in non-severe SARS-CoV-2 infection. Using its own MiXCR run on the 5' RACE reads, TCRdb lists one record per CDR3 protein. The table lists approximately 70,000 distinct CDR3 sequences, about 10% of them singletons. The sequenced sample was whole blood, obtained at baseline. These receptors all stem from an adult who was a healthcare worker with PCR-confirmed SARS-CoV-2 infection or an uninfected control (not recorded which). CDR3s leave out the opening cysteine and the closing phenylalanine or tryptophan.

TRBV9	TRBJ2-2	ASSVAVRRNTGELF
TRBV6-5	TRBJ1-1	ASSYSGAEAF
TRBV2	TRBJ2-1	ASTRSLSGDEQF
TRBV11-2	TRBJ2-2	ASSWTANTGELF
TRBV29-1	TRBJ1-2	SAFTHLDNMRSGYT
TRBV5-1	TRBJ1-3	ASSGQRASRGNTIY
TRBV27	TRBJ1-6	ASRGPGTLSSPLH
TRBV20-1	TRBJ2-1	SARDKASGIYNEQF
TRBV12-3/TRBV12-4	TRBJ2-7	ASTGTDGGYEQY
TRBV12-3/TRBV12-4	TRBJ1-4	ASSLPAGAQGNEKLF
TRBV7-2	TRBJ2-3	ASSLQLAGRGPDTQY
TRBV5-1	TRBJ1-6	ASSLGWGSFYSPLH
TRBV2	TRBJ2-5	ASTPTALLQETQY
TRBV3-1	TRBJ2-7	ASSHPPGTASYEQY
TRBV14	TRBJ2-1	ASSQDRALYEQF
TRBV29-1	TRBJ2-7	SVLGANEQY
TRBV12-3/TRBV12-4	TRBJ2-5	ASSLGTPIKSQY
TRBV9	TRBJ2-4	ASSLGQPGNIQY
TRBV5-1	TRBJ2-7	ASSLDPSVAEQY
TRBV20-1	TRBJ2-3	SARKNARADTQY